This T cell receptor beta chain was obtained from a study of Graves' ophthalmopathy and Graves' hyperthyroidism. Germline V gene sequence: CDR1 SGHAT, CDR2 FQNNGV. CDR3 size: 14 residues. Trimming removed 5 bases at V and 5 bases at J, with 15 bases between. Amplification targeted the TCR beta CDR3 regions, with RNA transcripts as the source material. The library came from an HTBI-primed first-round RT-PCR and a second-round multiplex PCR. One entry per CDR3 protein results from TCRdb running MiXCR on the multiplex PCR reads. The data hold some 1.1 million distinct CDR3 sequences, with 36% observed a single time. Study results and caveats: Blood repertoires reportedly contained most expanded thyroid clonotypes above 0.001 frequency.

Patients in the hyperthyroidism group, adults aged 18 to 65, were newly diagnosed, under 2 months' duration. Concerning this clonotype itself: The antigen is not known.

The sequenced material came from peripheral blood or thyroid tissue (not recorded which). The chain uses TRBV11-2 and TRBJ2-5; D not resolved. This sequence was found in an adult man with Graves' hyperthyroidism. CDR3 loop: CASSRRSIRETQYF. As DNA, the CDR3 is TGTGCCAGCAGCAGGCGATCCATAAGGGAGACCCAGTACTTC.